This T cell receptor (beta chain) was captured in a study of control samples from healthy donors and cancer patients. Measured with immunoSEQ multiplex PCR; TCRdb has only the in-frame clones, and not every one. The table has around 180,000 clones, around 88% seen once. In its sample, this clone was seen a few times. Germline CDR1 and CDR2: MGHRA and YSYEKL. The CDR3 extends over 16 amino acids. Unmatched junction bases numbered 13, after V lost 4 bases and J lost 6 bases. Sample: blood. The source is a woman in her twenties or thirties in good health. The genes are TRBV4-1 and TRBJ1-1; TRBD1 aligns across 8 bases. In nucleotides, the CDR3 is TGCGCCAGCAGCCCCCGGACAGGGACAGTGGCGGCTGAAGCTTTCTTT. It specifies CASSPRTGTVAAEAFF.